This T cell receptor (beta chain) was documented in a study of cytomegalovirus exposure and HLA in healthy donors. The overall study: Early released data comprised about 85 million unique TCRs from HLA-typed donors. Among the roughly 400 genotyped donors, just over 80% were placed in the Caucasian-associated ancestry cluster. Points from the study as a whole: Looking again later, the authors saw that most CMV-associated TCR beta chains seemed HLA-restricted. A few chains linked to CMV were shown in vitro to be specific for CMV antigens.

CDR3 length: 16 residues. Germline assignment: CDR1 MDHEN and CDR2 SYDVKM. This clone was counted a single time. Its specificity is not known. 13 Jbeta primers and 60 Vbeta primers were used for the PCR. Data came from immunoSEQ multiplex PCR; TCRdb stores just in-frame clones and leaves some out. The profile shows about 200,000 clones, roughly 85% of them singletons. The sequenced sample consisted of PBMCs. The J gene is TRBJ2-5, the V gene TRBV28; TRBD2 might be the D (6 bases). The J call is doubtful: the DNA matches TRBJ2-7 better. This TCR derives from a woman aged 45-60 years in good health and CMV-seronegative. Here the CDR3 DNA reads TGTGCCAGCAGTTTAGAGCGGCGGGGACCAACCTACGAGCAGTACTTC. Protein: CASSLERRGPTYEQYF.